The 24 T cell receptor beta chains presented below share a single source sample, sequenced in a study of Ad26.COV2.S vaccination and SARS-CoV-2 variants. This table comes from immunoSEQ multiplex PCR, and its TCRdb copy is limited to in-frame clones, with some not included. There are around 400,000 clones in the sample; about 80% occur only once, and about 8% lies in the top ten. Treatment indicated: 19 received Ad26.COV2.S at low or high dose, single or two shots; about 5 received placebo; per-sample allocation not given. Day 63 after the first vaccine or placebo injection was the time point for sampling. Here the sequenced sample was peripheral blood, taken in a trial of Ad26.COV2.S vaccine versus placebo. These receptor sequences come from a person between 18 and 59 years old who received the Ad26.COV2.S COVID-19 vaccine or a placebo.

The V call is TRBV7-9, the J call TRBJ1-1; 11 nucleotides align to TRBD1. CDR3 length: 16 amino acids. J lost 6 bases, V lost 2 bases, and 8 bases had no gene match. Germline V gene lookup returns CDR1 SEHNR and CDR2 FQNEAQ (reference sequence). The CDR3: CASSLLPGQGVAEAFF. The CDR3 DNA sequence: TGTGCCAGCAGCTTACTCCCGGGACAGGGGGTGGCTGAAGCTTTCTTT.

The chain recombines TRBV4-3 with TRBJ2-7, with a possible D match to TRBD2 (5 bases). The V and J ends lost 1 base and 3 bases respectively, with 16 bases between them. This CDR3 region has 16 residues. Germline CDR1 is LGHNA and CDR2 is YSLEER. Here the CDR3 DNA reads TGCGCCAGCAGCCAAGCCCTCCGGGGAAAGAACTACGAGCAGTACTTC. Its translation is CASSQALRGKNYEQYF.

To note about this clone: The junction shows a germline mismatch at one end, possibly a read error. CDR3 in amino acids: CASSLGLEGAAGF. The DNA of the CDR3 is TGTGCCAGCAGCTTAGGGCTAGAGGGGGCGGCCGGATTC. The genes are TRBV7-3 and TRBJ2-7; 7 bases are shared with TRBD1. CDR1 and CDR2 (germline): SGHTA, FQGTGA. The CDR3 runs to 13 residues.

The chain combines TRBV24-1 with TRBJ2-7; D gene uncertain. Germline V gene lookup returns CDR1 KGHDR and CDR2 SFDVKD. The ends were cut back, 9 bases at V and 4 bases at J, with 9 bases in the middle. The CDR3 runs to 11 residues. In nucleotides, the CDR3 is TGTGCCACCTCGGACGGATACGAGCAGTACTTC. Amino acids: CATSDGYEQYF.

The chain is built from TRBV6-5 and TRBJ2-7; possibly TRBD1 for D (6 bases). V lost 4 bases and J lost 2, with 9 bases in between. Germline V gene sequence: CDR1 MNHEY, CDR2 SVGAGI. This CDR3 spans 13 amino acids. CDR3 region: CASSSGTPYEQYF. The CDR3 DNA reads as TGTGCCAGCAGTTCCGGGACACCCTACGAGCAGTACTTC.

J is TRBJ1-4 and V is TRBV3-1 (or the pseudogene TRBV3-2); 7 nucleotides line up with TRBD1. CDR1 and CDR2 (germline): LGHDT, YNNKEL (reference sequence). The CDR3 runs 14 residues. After removal of 8 bases from V and 4 bases from J, the junction contained 7 bases not matched to a gene. In nucleotides, the CDR3 is TGTGCCAGCGGGGGGGACAGCCTTAATGAAAAACTGTTTTTT. The encoded protein is CASGGDSLNEKLFF.

This clone was seen only a few times. The chain links TRBV5-4 to TRBJ2-7; no firm D call. The V end lost 4 bases, the J end lost 2 bases, and 10 bases lay between the germline ends. Germline assignment: CDR1 SGHNT and CDR2 YYREEE (reference sequence). This CDR3 is 13 amino acids long. The CDR3 sequence: CASSASLTYEQYF. In nucleotides, the CDR3 is TGTGCCAGCAGCGCCTCACTGACCTACGAGCAGTACTTC.

The sample holds one count of this clone. This sequence joins TRBV11-1 and TRBJ1-1, with D perhaps TRBD1 (6 bases). This CDR3 spans 15 amino acids. Trimming cost V 1 base and J 5 bases, with 14 bases left between them. CDR1 is SGHAT and CDR2 is FQDESV in the germline V gene (reference sequence). CDR3 residues: CASSLGRGRGTEAFF. In DNA form, the CDR3 reads TGTGCCAGCAGCTTAGGCCGGGGGCGCGGGACTGAAGCTTTCTTT.

This clone was counted between two and nine times. This same CDR3 is encoded by further DNA sequences in the sample. This chain links TRBV5-6 with TRBJ1-1; D remains unclear. The germline V and J ends were trimmed by 1 base and 5 bases, with 6 bases remaining between them. The germline V gene encodes CDR1 SGHDT and CDR2 YYEEEE. CDR3 length: 12 amino acids. The chain's CDR3 is CASSLRGTEAFF. CDR3 nucleotides: TGTGCCAGCAGCTTGCGTGGTACTGAAGCTTTCTTT.

This sequence joins TRBV30 and TRBJ2-1, with 9 positions matching TRBD1. The CDR3 extends over 13 amino acids. From germline, CDR1 is GTSNPN and CDR2 SVGIG (reference sequence). V was pared by 7 bases and J by 4 bases, with 5 bases of the junction left unmatched. CDR3 loop: CAYGGQGYNEQFF. The CDR3 nucleotides read TGTGCCTATGGGGGACAGGGTTACAATGAGCAGTTCTTC.

V usage is TRBV5-1 and J usage is TRBJ2-6; 9 positions match TRBD1. Germline V lookup: CDR1 SGHRS, CDR2 YFSETQ. After removal of 3 bases from V and 9 bases from J, the junction contained 4 bases not matched to a gene. CDR3 size: 14 residues. The CDR3, as DNA: TGCGCCAGCAGCTCGATGGACAGGGGCAACGTCCTGACTTTC. This sequence encodes CASSSMDRGNVLTF.

This chain joins TRBV11-3 and TRBJ2-7; perhaps TRBD2 as D (6 bases). Germline CDR1 reads SGHNT; CDR2 reads YENEEA. There are 14 residues in the CDR3. V was trimmed by 5 bases and J by 2 bases, leaving 13 bases between them. The CDR3 sequence: CASSLLDYPYEQYF. The CDR3 region has the DNA TGTGCCAGCAGCCTGCTGGACTACCCCTACGAGCAGTACTTC.

The chain carries TRBV2 and TRBJ2-3; D is unresolved. Germline V gene sequence: CDR1 SNHLY, CDR2 FYNNEI. V was shortened by 7 bases and J by 9 bases, with 17 bases between the two germline ends. This CDR3 spans 13 amino acids. CDR3 in amino acids: CASKAPPRPTQYF. The CDR3 DNA reads TGTGCCAGCAAGGCCCCCCCCCGCCCCACGCAGTATTTT.

This clone was detected once. In DNA, the CDR3 is TGTGCCAGCAGCCAGACAGGGTGGGGCGCTTTCTTT. This sequence encodes CASSQTGWGAFF. V and J are TRBV3-1 (or the pseudogene TRBV3-2) and TRBJ1-1; 7 nucleotides match TRBD1. This CDR3 contains 12 residues. In germline, CDR1 is LGHDT, CDR2 YNNKEL (reference sequence). V gave up 3 bases and J gave up 11 bases; unmatched junction bases: 6.

V is TRBV13 and J is TRBJ1-1, with 8 bases aligning to TRBD1. J gave up 5 bases and V 4 bases, and 3 bases lay outside the gene matches. Germline V gene lookup returns CDR1 PRHDT and CDR2 FYEKMQ (reference sequence). CDR3 length: 13 amino acids. The CDR3, as DNA: TGTGCCAGCAGCTCGACAGGGGAAACTGAAGCTTTCTTT. Its translation: CASSSTGETEAFF.

The rearrangement links TRBV6-5 to TRBJ2-7; TRBD2 aligns across 11 bases. CDR1 MNHEY and CDR2 SVGAGI come from the germline V gene. The CDR3 is 15 residues long. Trimming cost V 6 bases and J 0 bases; bases outside gene matches: 4. The CDR3 sequence: CASRTSGSNSYEQYF. CDR3 DNA sequence: TGTGCCAGCAGAACTAGCGGGAGTAACTCCTACGAGCAGTACTTC.

This chain links TRBV28 with TRBJ1-5; TRBD1 matches 10 bases. With 7 bases clipped from V and 3 bases from J, the junction kept 9 bases outside the gene matches. Looked up from germline, CDR1 is MDHEN and CDR2 is SYDVKM. The CDR3 loop spans 16 amino acids. CDR3 nucleotides: TGTGCCAGCATTATAGCCGGGACAGGGGTCAATCAGCCCCAGCATTTT. Translation: CASIIAGTGVNQPQHF.

This chain joins TRBV15 and TRBJ1-4, with D uncertain. V lost 0 bases and J lost 8, with 10 bases in between. Germline CDR1 is LNHNV and CDR2 is YYDKDF (reference sequence). The CDR3 has 14 amino acids. The CDR3 here is CATSRDIQQEKLFF. In DNA, the CDR3 is TGTGCCACCAGCAGAGATATACAGCAAGAAAAACTGTTTTTT.

The rearrangement links TRBV5-5 to TRBJ2-2; TRBD2 agrees at 16 bases. CDR1 is SGHKS and CDR2 is YYEKEE in the germline V gene (reference sequence). The V segment lost 1 base and the J segment 4 bases; nucleotides outside the gene matches: 4. CDR3 size: 18 residues. Here the CDR3 DNA reads TGTGCCAGCAGCTTGCGGGGACTAGCGGGAGGGGTCACCGGGGAGCTGTTTTTT. Residues: CASSLRGLAGGVTGELFF. Full variable domain (outside the CDR3, taken from reference TRBV5-5 and TRBJ2-2): DAGVTQSPTHLIKTRGQQVTLRCSPISGHKSVSWYQQVLGQGPQFIFQYYEKEERGRGNFPDRFSARQFPNYSSELNVNALLLGDSALYLCASSLRGLAGGVTGELFFGEGSRLTVL.

This sequence joins TRBV2 and TRBJ2-5; D gene unclear. The ends were cut back, 2 bases at V and 5 bases at J, with 3 bases in the middle. The CDR3 totals 11 residues. Germline V gene data show CDR1 as SNHLY and CDR2 as FYNNEI. This chain's CDR3 is CASSEWETQYF. Written as DNA, the CDR3 is TGTGCCAGCAGTGAATGGGAGACCCAGTACTTC.

This sequence joins TRBV28 and TRBJ1-1; D uncertain. Trimming cost V 2 bases and J 7 bases, with 8 bases left between them. Germline V gene data show CDR1 as MDHEN and CDR2 as SYDVKM. The length of the CDR3 is 12 residues. CDR3 region: CASSLGVSEAFF. Written as DNA, the CDR3 is TGTGCCAGCAGTTTAGGTGTCAGTGAAGCTTTCTTT.

J is TRBJ1-6 and V is TRBV3-1 (or the pseudogene TRBV3-2); D gene ambiguous. The CDR3 totals 16 residues. The ends were cut back, 1 base at V and 4 bases at J, with 11 bases in the middle. Germline CDR1 LGHDT, CDR2 YNNKEL (reference sequence). CDR3 nucleotides: TGTGCCAGCAGCCAAGGCCTCGCCAGTTATAATTCACCCCTCCACTTT. Translated: CASSQGLASYNSPLHF.

This clone was seen a few times. Other DNA sequences in this sample translate to the same CDR3. V gene TRBV7-3 combines with J gene TRBJ2-3, with TRBD2 matching over 7 bases. This CDR3 has 15 amino acids. J gave up 2 bases and V 1 base, and 3 bases lay outside the gene matches. CDR1 is SGHTA and CDR2 is FQGTGA in the germline V gene. CDR3 residues: CASSLKGRVTDTQYF. CDR3 DNA sequence: TGTGCCAGCAGCTTAAAAGGGAGGGTCACAGATACGCAGTATTTT.

The genes are TRBV30 and TRBJ1-5; 11 bases align to TRBD1. CDR1 is GTSNPN and CDR2 is SVGIG in the germline V gene (reference sequence). CDR3 length equals 15 residues. The V gene end was trimmed by 3 bases and the J gene end by 5 bases; junction bases not matched to a gene: 6. The CDR3 sequence is CAWSHRDRGDQPQHF. The CDR3 nucleotides are TGTGCCTGGAGCCATAGGGACAGGGGGGATCAGCCCCAGCATTTT.